The T cell receptor beta chain described here comes from a study of T cell repertoires in cytomegalovirus infection. Deletions cut 4 bases from V and 9 bases from J, with 7 bases between. Germline V gene lookup returns CDR1 SGHTA and CDR2 FQGNSA. The length of the CDR3 is 11 residues. The sample holds many counts of this clonotype. Its antigen remains unknown. TCRdb re-derived calls from the reads in MiXCR, one entry per CDR3 protein. The table has tens of thousands of distinct CDR3 sequences, approximately 22% seen once; the top ten hold over 70%. The clonotype comes from a human donor in good health (CMV status not recorded). Some clones in this sample may be carry-over from other donors' samples. Input material: PBMCs, sequenced either directly or after in vitro stimulation (not recorded which). This rearrangement joins TRBV7-2 to TRBJ2-1; D remains ambiguous. The CDR3 DNA reads TGTGCCAGCAGCTCCTGGGGTGAGCAGTTCTTC. It codes for CASSSWGEQFF. Full variable domain (rest looked up from reference TRBV7-2 and TRBJ2-1): GAGVSQSPSNKVTEKGKDVELRCDPISGHTALYWYRQSLGQGLEFLIYFQGNSAPDKSGLPSDRFSAERTGGSVSTLTIQRTQQEDSAVYLCASSSWGEQFFGPGTRLTVL.